This T cell receptor (beta chain) was documented in a study of T-cell memory formation after mild COVID-19. One entry per CDR3 protein, called by TCRdb with MiXCR from the 5' RACE reads. The sample contains more than 450,000 distinct CDR3 sequences, over 15% of which appear only once. Germline assignment: CDR1 SQVTM and CDR2 ANQGSEA. The trim removed 7 bases at V and 2 bases at J, leaving 2 bases unmatched. The CDR3 covers 11 residues. The specimen sequenced was PBMCs or a T cell subset sorted from them (not recorded which). This receptor was taken from an adult woman who had mild COVID-19 (a few samples of this study predate the infection). Cell type and time point are not known. J is TRBJ2-7 and V is TRBV29-1, with 7 bases fitting TRBD1. Here the CDR3 DNA reads TGCAGCGGGGGACAGACCTACGAGCAGTACTTC. Its protein is CSGGQTYEQYF.